The rows below give T cell receptor beta chains drawn from one sample of a study of shared clonotypes between healthy human individuals. Libraries were prepared by immunoSEQ multiplex PCR; TCRdb keeps only in-frame clonotypes and omits some of them. The sample yields about 980,000 clones, around three quarters seen once. Sequenced material: memory CD4+ T cells sorted from blood. The receptors derive from a man aged 18 to 29 in good health. CDR3s include the opening cysteine and the closing phenylalanine or tryptophan. Fields, in order: CDR3 protein, CDR3 DNA, D gene, V gene, J gene, clone size, CDR3 length. D genes are given only for firm matches. Clone size is given for some rows only: seen once, a few or many times, or a class if the clone is expanded.

cdr3_aa: CATSRDLPGQGPGEQYF
cdr3_nt: TGTGCCACCAGCAGAGATCTCCCGGGACAAGGACCGGGGGAGCAGTACTTC
d_call: .
v_call: TRBV15
j_call: TRBJ2-5
clone_size: .
cdr3_length: 17

cdr3_aa: CASSVQGESGNTIYF
cdr3_nt: TGTGCCAGCAGTGTACAGGGGGAGTCTGGAAACACCATATATTTT
d_call: TRBD1
v_call: TRBV6-1
j_call: TRBJ1-3
clone_size: .
cdr3_length: 15

cdr3_aa: CATLGGYNEKLFF
cdr3_nt: TGTGCCACCTTGGGGGGGTATAATGAAAAACTGTTTTTT
d_call: .
v_call: TRBV7-8
j_call: TRBJ1-4
clone_size: few
cdr3_length: 13

cdr3_aa: CASNTGTGPGELFF
cdr3_nt: TGCGCCAGCAACACCGGGACAGGGCCCGGGGAGCTGTTTTTT
d_call: TRBD1
v_call: TRBV5-1
j_call: TRBJ2-2
clone_size: .
cdr3_length: 14

cdr3_aa: CAWSTGQLSSGANVLTF
cdr3_nt: TGTGCCTGGAGTACGGGACAGCTAAGCTCTGGGGCCAACGTCCTGACTTTC
d_call: TRBD1
v_call: TRBV30
j_call: TRBJ2-6
clone_size: .
cdr3_length: 17

cdr3_aa: CASSPGSGYYGYTF
cdr3_nt: TGTGCCAGCTCACCCGGGTCTGGGTACTATGGCTACACCTTC
d_call: .
v_call: TRBV18
j_call: TRBJ1-2
clone_size: .
cdr3_length: 14

cdr3_aa: CASSFTSGAAYEQYF
cdr3_nt: TGTGCCAGCAGCTTTACTAGCGGAGCGGCCTACGAGCAGTACTTC
d_call: TRBD2
v_call: TRBV11-2
j_call: TRBJ2-7
clone_size: .
cdr3_length: 15

cdr3_aa: CASSLEGIGANSPLHF
cdr3_nt: TGTGCCAGCAGCTTGGAGGGTATTGGAGCCAATTCACCCCTCCACTTT
d_call: .
v_call: TRBV5-4
j_call: TRBJ1-6
clone_size: .
cdr3_length: 16

cdr3_aa: CASSFGSTPTIYF
cdr3_nt: TGTGCCAGCAGTTTCGGGTCTACCCCCACCATATATTTT
d_call: .
v_call: TRBV5-8
j_call: TRBJ1-3
clone_size: .
cdr3_length: 13

cdr3_aa: CASSNTGTGGEAFF
cdr3_nt: TGCGCCAGCAGCAATACCGGGACAGGGGGCGAAGCTTTCTTT
d_call: TRBD1
v_call: TRBV5-1
j_call: TRBJ1-1
clone_size: .
cdr3_length: 14

cdr3_aa: CASSPRTGEGYTF
cdr3_nt: TGTGCCAGCTCACCCAGGACTGGGGAGGGCTACACCTTC
d_call: .
v_call: TRBV18
j_call: TRBJ1-2
clone_size: few
cdr3_length: 13

cdr3_aa: CASSLASGLGETQYF
cdr3_nt: TGCGCCAGCAGCTTGGCGTCCGGGCTTGGAGAGACCCAGTACTTC
d_call: .
v_call: TRBV5-1
j_call: TRBJ2-5
clone_size: .
cdr3_length: 15

cdr3_aa: CASRAGGETDTQYF
cdr3_nt: TGCGCCAGCAGGGCGGGAGGTGAGACAGATACGCAGTATTTT
d_call: TRBD2
v_call: TRBV5-1
j_call: TRBJ2-3
clone_size: .
cdr3_length: 14

cdr3_aa: CASSPQGRGGNTIYF
cdr3_nt: TGTGCCAGCAGCCCACAAGGGCGGGGCGGAAACACCATATATTTT
d_call: .
v_call: TRBV14
j_call: TRBJ1-3
clone_size: .
cdr3_length: 15

cdr3_aa: CASSVGGGNQPQHF
cdr3_nt: TGTGCCAGCAGCGTAGGGGGCGGCAATCAGCCCCAGCATTTT
d_call: .
v_call: TRBV9
j_call: TRBJ1-5
clone_size: few
cdr3_length: 14

cdr3_aa: CASSPRQVIAEAFF
cdr3_nt: TGTGCCAGCAGTCCCCGACAGGTGATAGCTGAAGCTTTCTTT
d_call: .
v_call: TRBV6-6
j_call: TRBJ1-1
clone_size: once
cdr3_length: 14

cdr3_aa: CAWSGNEQFF
cdr3_nt: TGTGCCTGGAGTGGCAATGAGCAGTTCTTC
d_call: .
v_call: TRBV30
j_call: TRBJ2-1
clone_size: few
cdr3_length: 10

cdr3_aa: CATQQQMNTEAFF
cdr3_nt: TGTGCCACCCAGCAACAGATGAACACTGAAGCTTTCTTT
d_call: .
v_call: TRBV19
j_call: TRBJ1-1
clone_size: once
cdr3_length: 13

cdr3_aa: CASSRDRGPTDTQYF
cdr3_nt: TGCGCCAGCAGCCGGGACAGGGGACCCACAGATACGCAGTATTTT
d_call: TRBD1
v_call: TRBV5-1
j_call: TRBJ2-3
clone_size: few
cdr3_length: 15

cdr3_aa: CASRKDRNTDTQYF
cdr3_nt: TGTGCCAGCAGGAAGGACAGGAACACGGATACGCAGTATTTT
d_call: TRBD1
v_call: TRBV6-5
j_call: TRBJ2-3
clone_size: .
cdr3_length: 14

cdr3_aa: CASSFTGTGSYEQYF
cdr3_nt: TGTGCCAGTAGCTTTACCGGGACAGGATCCTACGAGCAGTACTTC
d_call: TRBD1
v_call: TRBV19
j_call: TRBJ2-7
clone_size: .
cdr3_length: 15

cdr3_aa: CASSLASLNYGYTF
cdr3_nt: TGTGCCAGTAGCCTAGCCAGCCTAAACTATGGCTACACCTTC
d_call: .
v_call: TRBV19
j_call: TRBJ1-2
clone_size: few
cdr3_length: 14

cdr3_aa: CASSPQTGVKTEAFF
cdr3_nt: TGTGCCAGCAGCCCCCAGACAGGGGTCAAAACTGAAGCTTTCTTT
d_call: TRBD1
v_call: TRBV7-2
j_call: TRBJ1-1
clone_size: once
cdr3_length: 15

cdr3_aa: CASSLDRDRTEAFF
cdr3_nt: TGCGCCAGCAGTTTGGACAGGGATCGGACTGAAGCTTTCTTT
d_call: TRBD1
v_call: TRBV5-1
j_call: TRBJ1-1
clone_size: .
cdr3_length: 14

cdr3_aa: CASSLEGGWDIQYF
cdr3_nt: TGTGCCAGCAGTCTTGAAGGGGGGTGGGACATTCAGTACTTC
d_call: .
v_call: TRBV6-6
j_call: TRBJ2-4
clone_size: .
cdr3_length: 14

cdr3_aa: CASSDRDRENYGYTF
cdr3_nt: TGTGCCAGCAGCGACCGGGACAGGGAAAACTATGGCTACACCTTC
d_call: TRBD1
v_call: TRBV9
j_call: TRBJ1-2
clone_size: .
cdr3_length: 15

cdr3_aa: CASRPGLTYNEQFF
cdr3_nt: TGTGCCAGTAGGCCAGGGTTAACATACAATGAGCAGTTCTTC
d_call: .
v_call: TRBV19
j_call: TRBJ2-1
clone_size: .
cdr3_length: 14

cdr3_aa: CASSYRRGQPQHF
cdr3_nt: TGTGCCAGCAGTTACCGCCGGGGCCAGCCCCAGCATTTT
d_call: .
v_call: TRBV6-5
j_call: TRBJ1-5
clone_size: .
cdr3_length: 13

cdr3_aa: CASSEMGANYGYTF
cdr3_nt: TGTGCCAGCAGTGAAATGGGGGCCAACTATGGCTACACCTTC
d_call: .
v_call: TRBV2
j_call: TRBJ1-2
clone_size: .
cdr3_length: 14

cdr3_aa: CASSPFGSGSYEQYF
cdr3_nt: TGTGCCAGCAGCCCCTTTGGTAGCGGGTCCTACGAGCAGTACTTC
d_call: TRBD2
v_call: TRBV7-3
j_call: TRBJ2-7
clone_size: .
cdr3_length: 15

cdr3_aa: CASSLLAGSTDTQYF
cdr3_nt: TGTGCCAGCAGCCTTCTAGCGGGGTCCACAGATACGCAGTATTTT
d_call: TRBD2
v_call: TRBV5-4
j_call: TRBJ2-3
clone_size: .
cdr3_length: 15

cdr3_aa: CASSPQGGNTIYF
cdr3_nt: TGTGCCAGCTCACCACAGGGGGGAAACACCATATATTTT
d_call: .
v_call: TRBV18
j_call: TRBJ1-3
clone_size: once
cdr3_length: 13

cdr3_aa: CATDRASYEQYF
cdr3_nt: TGTGCCACGGACCGGGCTTCCTACGAGCAGTACTTC
d_call: .
v_call: TRBV10-3
j_call: TRBJ2-7
clone_size: once
cdr3_length: 12

cdr3_aa: CASRLEVTNEQYF
cdr3_nt: TGTGCCAGCAGACTGGAGGTTACGAACGAGCAGTACTTC
d_call: .
v_call: TRBV6-1
j_call: TRBJ2-7
clone_size: .
cdr3_length: 13

cdr3_aa: CAWSTSANEQFF
cdr3_nt: TGTGCCTGGAGTACTAGCGCAAATGAGCAGTTCTTC
d_call: TRBD2
v_call: TRBV30
j_call: TRBJ2-1
clone_size: .
cdr3_length: 12

cdr3_aa: CASRIGLADTDTQYF
cdr3_nt: TGTGCCAGCAGGATCGGACTAGCGGACACAGATACGCAGTATTTT
d_call: TRBD2
v_call: TRBV2
j_call: TRBJ2-3
clone_size: .
cdr3_length: 15

cdr3_aa: CASRNEGGSRTYEQYF
cdr3_nt: TGCGCCAGCCGCAACGAGGGCGGGAGTAGGACCTACGAGCAGTACTTC
d_call: TRBD2
v_call: TRBV5-1
j_call: TRBJ2-7
clone_size: .
cdr3_length: 16

cdr3_aa: CASSLDTLRTGELFF
cdr3_nt: TGTGCCAGCAGCTTAGACACACTACGGACCGGGGAGCTGTTTTTT
d_call: .
v_call: TRBV11-2
j_call: TRBJ2-2
clone_size: .
cdr3_length: 15

cdr3_aa: CASSGTGSYQPQHF
cdr3_nt: TGTGCCAGCAGTGGGACAGGTTCTTATCAGCCCCAGCATTTT
d_call: TRBD1
v_call: TRBV2
j_call: TRBJ1-5
clone_size: .
cdr3_length: 14

cdr3_aa: CASSIQGEGSPLHF
cdr3_nt: TGTGCCAGCAGCATACAGGGGGAAGGTTCACCCCTCCACTTT
d_call: TRBD1
v_call: TRBV5-6
j_call: TRBJ1-6
clone_size: .
cdr3_length: 14

cdr3_aa: CASSYTRGQGYEQYF
cdr3_nt: TGTGCCAGCAGTTACACCAGAGGACAGGGCTACGAGCAGTACTTC
d_call: TRBD1
v_call: TRBV6-5
j_call: TRBJ2-7
clone_size: .
cdr3_length: 15